Following are 22 T cell receptor beta chains from one sample sequenced in a study of blood T cell repertoires in COVID-19. Measured with immunoSEQ multiplex PCR; TCRdb has only the in-frame clones, and not every one. In the table there are some 400,000 clones, about 87% of which are singletons. The material sequenced was peripheral blood. The receptors here all came from a woman in her thirties with COVID-19, enrolled during active disease.

This rearrangement joins TRBV7-9 to TRBJ2-3, with TRBD1 matching over 7 bases. Germline lookup yields CDR1 SEHNR and CDR2 FQNEAQ (reference sequence). The CDR3 is 17 amino acids. Germline trimming cut 4 bases from V and 0 bases from J; bases unmatched to any gene: 10. CDR3 sequence (DNA): TGTGCCAGCAGCTCCTGGGGGACAGCCGTTAGCACAGATACGCAGTATTTT. It specifies CASSSWGTAVSTDTQYF.

This chain joins TRBV11-2 and TRBJ2-2, with 9 bases fitting TRBD1. The germline V gene has CDR1 SGHAT and CDR2 FQNNGV. The CDR3 has 16 amino acids. Unmatched junction bases numbered 6, after V lost 2 bases and J lost 5 bases. The CDR3 is CASSLRQGVGTGELFF. In nucleotides, the CDR3 is TGTGCCAGCAGCTTACGACAGGGGGTCGGTACCGGGGAGCTGTTTTTT. Filled out from reference TRBV11-2 and TRBJ2-2, the complete variable domain reads EAGVAQSPRYKIIEKRQSVAFWCNPISGHATLYWYQQILGQGPKLLIQFQNNGVVDDSQLPKDRFSAERLKGVDSTLKIQPAKLEDSAVYLCASSLRQGVGTGELFFGEGSRLTVL.

This clone occurred once. The chain joins TRBV7-2 to TRBJ2-3; D is possibly TRBD2 (6 bases). The CDR3 has 15 residues. Germline V gives CDR1 SGHTA, CDR2 FQGNSA. Trimming cost V 5 bases and J 4 bases, with 16 bases left between them. CDR3 coding DNA: TGTGCCAGCAGCCGCTTTCGTTCGGGGGCAGATACGCAGTATTTT. Translating it yields CASSRFRSGADTQYF. The full variable domain, rest sourced from reference TRBV7-2 and TRBJ2-3, is GAGVSQSPSNKVTEKGKDVELRCDPISGHTALYWYRQSLGQGLEFLIYFQGNSAPDKSGLPSDRFSAERTGGSVSTLTIQRTQQEDSAVYLCASSRFRSGADTQYFGPGTRLTVL.

V gene TRBV28 combines with J gene TRBJ1-1, with D uncertain. Between the trimmed V and J ends, which lost 6 bases and 1 base, there was a span of 9 bases. The germline V gene has CDR1 MDHEN and CDR2 SYDVKM. The CDR3 sequence is 13 residues long. The CDR3 protein is CASSTSPNTEAFF. The CDR3 DNA sequence: TGTGCCAGCAGCACCAGTCCGAACACTGAAGCTTTCTTT.

The chain joins TRBV24-1 to TRBJ1-1, with D maybe TRBD1 (5 bases). Germline V gene lookup returns CDR1 KGHDR and CDR2 SFDVKD. The V and J ends lost 3 bases and 11 bases respectively, with 15 bases between them. The CDR3 has 13 residues. The CDR3 loop is CATSDPGGTAAFF. CDR3 DNA: TGTGCCACCAGTGATCCAGGAGGGACCGCTGCTTTCTTT.

The chain is built from TRBV10-2 and TRBJ2-5, with 9 bases aligning to TRBD2. V trimming: 4 bases; J trimming: 4 bases; junction bases outside the gene matches: 7. The CDR3 has 15 amino acids. Germline V gene data show CDR1 as WSHSY and CDR2 as SAAADI. The CDR3 DNA sequence: TGCGCCAGCAGTGTAGCGGGAGATTTATTAGAGACCCAGTACTTC. It specifies CASSVAGDLLETQYF.

The chain carries TRBV19 and TRBJ1-5; 8 nucleotides line up with TRBD1. Germline V gene sequence: CDR1 LNHDA, CDR2 SQIVND (reference sequence). Germline trimming cut 10 bases from V and 6 bases from J; bases unmatched to any gene: 14. The CDR3 consists of 15 residues. The CDR3 reads CATKRAGQAAQPQHF. The CDR3 DNA is TGTGCCACAAAACGGGCGGGACAGGCGGCTCAGCCCCAGCATTTT.

CDR3 DNA: TGTGCCAGCAGTGAATGGGCTAGCGGGGTCTACGAGCAGTACTTC. Translated, it gives CASSEWASGVYEQYF. V usage is TRBV6-1 and J usage is TRBJ2-7; 9 bases match TRBD2. The CDR3 covers 15 residues. Germline trimming cut 2 bases from V and 3 bases from J; bases unmatched to any gene: 5. The germline V gene encodes CDR1 MNHNS and CDR2 SASEGT.

The rearrangement links TRBV7-9 to TRBJ2-5; possible D gene TRBD2, 6 bases. This CDR3 spans 15 amino acids. The germline gives CDR1 SEHNR, CDR2 FQNEAQ (reference sequence). Trimming left V 4 bases short and J 5 bases short, with 17 bases between. The CDR3 DNA reads TGTGCCAGCAGCTCCGCGCGGGAATGGGAGGAGACCCAGTACTTC. Translating it yields CASSSAREWEETQYF.

The chain is built from TRBV7-3 and TRBJ2-7; TRBD1 aligns across 7 bases. After removal of 5 bases from V and 5 bases from J, the junction contained 6 bases not matched to a gene. This CDR3 region has 13 residues. The V gene's germline CDR1 is SGHTA and CDR2 FQGTGA. CDR3 bases: TGTGCCAGCAGCCTGACAGGGTATCACGAGCAGTACTTC. Translation: CASSLTGYHEQYF.

This chain uses TRBV28 with TRBJ2-7; TRBD1 matches 7 bases. The J segment lost 1 base and the V segment lost 6 bases, leaving 6 bases of the junction unmatched. This CDR3 comprises 14 residues. Germline V gives CDR1 MDHEN, CDR2 SYDVKM. The CDR3 nucleotides read TGTGCCAGCAGCGGACAGGCAACTTCCTACGAGCAGTACTTC. Translation gives CASSGQATSYEQYF. The entire variable domain, with the rest obtained from reference TRBV28 and TRBJ2-7, is as follows: DVKVTQSSRYLVKRTGEKVFLECVQDMDHENMFWYRQDPGLGLRLIYFSYDVKMKEKGDIPEGYSVSREKKERFSLILESASTNQTSMYLCASSGQATSYEQYFGPGTRLTVT.

The V and J genes are TRBV19 and TRBJ2-7; D is ambiguous. CDR1 LNHDA and CDR2 SQIVND come from the germline V gene (reference sequence). CDR3 length equals 13 residues. With 3 bases removed from V and 6 bases from J, the gap between germline ends came to 12 bases. DNA of the CDR3: TGTGCCAGTAGTATGGTCAGTGCCAGCGAGCAGTACTTC. Protein product: CASSMVSASEQYF.

The rearrangement links TRBV7-2 to TRBJ2-7, with 7 bases lining up with TRBD1. Per germline, CDR1 SGHTA and CDR2 FQGNSA. The CDR3 loop spans 14 amino acids. V lost 2 bases, J lost 3 bases, and 4 bases stayed unmatched. As DNA, the CDR3 is TGTGCCAGCAGCTTAACCGGGACAGTCTACGAGCAGTACTTC. It encodes CASSLTGTVYEQYF.

The chain combines TRBV11-2 with TRBJ2-2; 7 positions agree with TRBD2. V gave up 4 bases and J gave up 5 bases; unmatched junction bases: 10. The CDR3 is 16 residues long. CDR1 and CDR2 from the germline V gene are SGHAT and FQNNGV. The CDR3 DNA reads as TGTGCCAGCAGCTCCTCCTGGGGGAGGGCGACCGGGGAGCTGTTTTTT. Translated, it gives CASSSSWGRATGELFF.

The chain uses TRBV5-1 and TRBJ2-3; D unresolved. Germline lookup yields CDR1 SGHRS and CDR2 YFSETQ. CDR3 length: 15 residues. Trimming cost V 4 bases and J 1 base, with 13 bases left between them. The CDR3 here is CASSPYARRTDTQYF. CDR3 sequence (DNA): TGCGCCAGCAGCCCCTACGCGAGGCGCACAGATACGCAGTATTTT.

The rearrangement links TRBV3-1 (or the pseudogene TRBV3-2) to TRBJ1-5; the D is unclear. The V gene lost 3 bases and the J gene lost 7 bases, with 7 bases spanning the gap. There are 12 residues in the CDR3. The germline V gene has CDR1 LGHDT and CDR2 YNNKEL (reference sequence). CDR3 sequence: CASSQEGQPQHF. Written as DNA, the CDR3 is TGTGCCAGCAGCCAGGAGGGCCAGCCCCAGCATTTT.

J is TRBJ2-7 and V is TRBV28, with D maybe TRBD1 (6 bases). CDR3 length: 15 residues. The ends were cut back, 1 base at V and 3 bases at J, with 13 bases in the middle. Germline V lookup: CDR1 MDHEN, CDR2 SYDVKM. The CDR3 nucleotides are TGTGCCAGCAGTTTATTCGGCAGGGGTGGCTACGAGCAGTACTTC. Amino acids: CASSLFGRGGYEQYF.

The V gene is TRBV6-1, the J gene TRBJ1-1, with D uncertain. Germline CDR1 MNHNS, CDR2 SASEGT. CDR3 length: 15 amino acids. With 2 bases removed from V and 3 bases from J, the gap between germline ends came to 13 bases. The CDR3 sequence: CASSEWRGSHTEAFF. The CDR3 region has the DNA TGTGCCAGCAGTGAATGGAGAGGGTCCCACACTGAAGCTTTCTTT.

V and J are TRBV4-1 and TRBJ2-1; TRBD2 matches at 7 bases. The germline V gene encodes CDR1 MGHRA and CDR2 YSYEKL. The CDR3 is 16 residues long. V lost 1 base and J lost 4; bases outside the gene matches: 7. The CDR3, as DNA: TGCGCCAGCAGCCAAGGGTCTAGCGGATATTACAATGAGCAGTTCTTC. Translating it yields CASSQGSSGYYNEQFF.

V and J are TRBV7-6 and TRBJ1-1; D gene uncertain. The CDR3 length is 11 residues. V was trimmed by 3 bases and J by 5 bases, leaving 4 bases between them. Germline V lookup: CDR1 SGHVS, CDR2 FNYEAQ. CDR3 protein: CASSFLTEAFF. DNA of the CDR3: TGTGCCAGCAGCTTCTTAACTGAAGCTTTCTTT.

This chain uses TRBV12-3 or TRBV12-4 with TRBJ1-2, with no clear D. Between the trimmed V and J ends, which lost 6 bases and 8 bases, there was a span of 16 bases. The CDR3 covers 13 residues. The CDR3 sequence is CASSRGTSVGYTF. The CDR3 DNA is TGTGCCAGCAGCCGAGGTACTTCGGTAGGCTACACCTTC.

There are a few counts of this clone. The chain joins TRBV4-2 to TRBJ2-6; 9 nucleotides agree with TRBD2. Germline V gene data show CDR1 as LGHNA and CDR2 as YNFKEQ. The CDR3 runs 18 residues. V shed 4 bases, J shed 1 base, and the junction held 8 bases outside the gene matches. For the CDR3, the DNA is TGTGCCAGCAGCCCCAGGACTAGCGCCGAGTCTGGGGCCAACGTCCTGACTTTC. Translated, it gives CASSPRTSAESGANVLTF.